This T cell receptor (beta chain) is from a study of response to subunit inactivated influenza vaccine. A single record per CDR3 protein comes from TCRdb applying MiXCR to the RT-PCR reads. The repertoire consists of about 520,000 distinct CDR3 sequences, with about 25% occurring once and the leading ten covering 1.5% to 2%. This CDR3 is 17 amino acids long. CDR1 is LGHDT and CDR2 is YNNKEL in the germline V gene (reference sequence). The trim removed 3 bases at V and 0 bases at J, leaving 7 bases unmatched. The chain combines TRBV3-1 with TRBJ2-2; 7 bases line up with TRBD1. This sample comprised CD4+ T cells sorted from PBMCs, obtained roughly 5 days after vaccination. The sequence was obtained from a man aged 45-60 years who received an inactivated influenza vaccine. The CDR3 is CASSHRTGAANTGELFF. The CDR3 nucleotides read TGTGCCAGCAGCCATCGTACAGGGGCGGCGAACACCGGGGAGCTGTTTTTT.